The rows below give T cell receptor beta chains drawn from one sample of a study of CD8 T cells in ankylosing spondylitis. TCRdb called the 5' RACE reads again in MiXCR, with one record for every CDR3 protein. Of hundreds of thousands of distinct CDR3 sequences listed, 12% are singletons. The sequenced material came from blood, either unsorted or a sorted T cell fraction (not recorded which). The receptors derive from a male donor with ankylosing spondylitis. CDR3s include the opening cysteine and the closing phenylalanine or tryptophan. A D gene is named only where the DNA matches it firmly. The size entry is marked missing in some rows and otherwise reads once, few, many or a size class.

D | J | size | V | CDR3 | DNA
. | TRBJ2-7 | few | TRBV20-1 | CSAGRGEPRYEQYF | TGCAGTGCTGGCAGAGGGGAGCCCCGCTACGAGCAGTACTTC
TRBD2 | TRBJ2-7 | . | TRBV5-8 | CASSLFGQRGYEQYF | TGTGCCAGCAGCTTGTTTGGCCAGCGGGGATACGAGCAGTACTTC
TRBD2 | TRBJ2-2 | many | TRBV20-1 | CSALSGRAGELFF | TGCAGTGCTCTCAGCGGGAGGGCCGGGGAGCTGTTTTTT
TRBD2 | TRBJ2-2 | many | TRBV29-1 | CSVEARLAGDNTGELFF | TGCAGCGTTGAAGCGAGACTAGCGGGAGACAACACCGGGGAGCTGTTTTTT
. | TRBJ2-7 | few | TRBV18 | CASSPRGWYEQYF | TGTGCCAGCTCACCACGAGGGTGGTACGAGCAGTACTTC
. | TRBJ1-3 | few | TRBV28 | CASSLVGRASGNTIYF | TGTGCCAGCAGTTTGGTGGGCAGGGCCTCTGGAAACACCATATATTTT
. | TRBJ2-5 | once | TRBV5-1 | CARSSTASQETQYF | TGCGCCCGCAGCTCGACAGCGAGTCAAGAGACCCAGTACTTC
TRBD2 | TRBJ2-7 | many | TRBV29-1 | CSVEGVDSGSPEQYF | TGCAGCGTTGAAGGGGTAGATAGCGGGAGCCCCGAGCAGTACTTC
. | TRBJ1-6 | few | TRBV27 | CASRVRMASPLHF | TGTGCCAGCAGGGTCAGAATGGCTTCACCCCTCCACTTT
. | TRBJ2-7 | . | TRBV28 | CASSLYRVYEQYF | TGTGCCAGCAGTTTGTACAGGGTCTACGAGCAGTACTTC
TRBD1 | TRBJ2-1 | few | TRBV11-3 | CASSLAWDSNEQFF | TGTGCCAGCAGCTTAGCGTGGGACAGCAATGAGCAGTTCTTC
TRBD1 | TRBJ2-1 | few | TRBV9 | CASQDRDSPYNEQFF | TGTGCCTCACAAGACCGGGACAGTCCCTACAATGAGCAGTTCTTC
TRBD1 | TRBJ2-5 | few | TRBV20-1 | CSAPPSTGDVETQYF | TGCAGTGCCCCCCCCTCGACAGGGGATGTGGAGACCCAGTACTTC
TRBD2 | TRBJ2-7 | . | TRBV7-6 | CASSLGAGDIYEQYF | TGTGCCAGCAGCTTAGGAGCGGGAGATATCTACGAGCAGTACTTC
. | TRBJ1-4 | few | TRBV7-2 | CASRDRWSNEKLFF | TGTGCCAGCCGCGACAGATGGAGTAATGAAAAACTGTTTTTT
TRBD1 | TRBJ2-3 | few | TRBV11-2 | CASSSRQGEDTQYF | TGTGCCAGCAGCAGCCGACAGGGTGAAGATACGCAGTATTTT
TRBD1 | TRBJ2-4 | few | TRBV6-5 | CASSYNGQGNIQYF | TGTGCCAGCAGTTACAACGGACAGGGTAACATTCAGTACTTC
TRBD1 | TRBJ1-2 | . | TRBV6-5 | CASSYKPGGGYGYTF | TGTGCCAGCAGTTACAAACCAGGGGGGGGCTATGGCTACACCTTC
. | TRBJ1-6 | few | TRBV5-6 | CASSLSGREYSPLHF | TGTGCCAGCAGCTTGTCCGGCAGGGAATACTCACCCCTCCACTTT
TRBD1 | TRBJ2-7 | . | TRBV7-9 | CASSPSGTGGEQYF | TGTGCCAGCAGCCCCTCCGGGACAGGGGGAGAGCAGTACTTC
. | TRBJ1-1 | many | TRBV5-6 | CASSFPHSFEAFF | TGTGCCAGCAGCTTCCCCCACAGCTTTGAAGCTTTCTTT
TRBD2 | TRBJ2-1 | few | TRBV10-3 | CAISAGEGSYNEQFF | TGTGCCATCAGTGCTGGGGAGGGTTCCTACAATGAGCAGTTCTTC
. | TRBJ2-2 | many | TRBV7-2 | CASRYRVSAGELFF | TGTGCCAGCAGGTACAGGGTTAGCGCCGGGGAGCTGTTTTTT
. | TRBJ2-7 | many | TRBV5-1 | CASSLETGEAYEQYF | TGCGCCAGCAGCTTGGAGACAGGAGAAGCCTACGAGCAGTACTTC
. | TRBJ1-2 | few | TRBV5-1 | CASSLSGAVYGYTF | TGCGCCAGCAGCTTGAGCGGGGCGGTCTATGGCTACACCTTC
. | TRBJ1-3 | . | TRBV7-6 | CASSPSGGGNTIYF | TGTGCCAGCAGCCCTTCTGGGGGTGGAAACACCATATATTTT
. | TRBJ1-1 | few | TRBV12-3/TRBV12-4 | CASNRGMNTEAFF | TGTGCCAGCAACCGAGGCATGAACACTGAAGCTTTCTTT
. | TRBJ2-1 | . | TRBV4-2 | CASSLVARSSYNEQFF | TGTGCCAGCAGCCTGGTGGCCCGGAGCTCCTACAATGAGCAGTTCTTC
. | TRBJ2-7 | . | TRBV10-2 | CATSWRQYEQYF | TGCGCCACTTCATGGAGGCAGTACGAGCAGTACTTC
. | TRBJ1-1 | many | TRBV29-1 | CSAGFDSEAFF | TGCAGCGCTGGGTTCGACAGTGAAGCTTTCTTT
. | TRBJ1-1 | few | TRBV6-5 | CASSYYRGGAEAFF | TGTGCCAGCAGTTACTATCGGGGGGGGGCTGAAGCTTTCTTT
. | TRBJ2-7 | . | TRBV18 | CASSISGTEVEQYF | TGTGCCAGCTCTATTAGCGGGACAGAGGTCGAGCAGTACTTC
. | TRBJ1-2 | few | TRBV6-5 | CASSLTLFGYGYTF | TGTGCCAGCAGTTTGACCCTCTTCGGCTATGGCTACACCTTC
TRBD1 | TRBJ2-3 | . | TRBV11-2 | CASSSKWTGRETDTQYF | TGTGCCAGCAGCTCAAAATGGACAGGGCGGGAAACAGATACGCAGTATTTT
TRBD1 | TRBJ2-4 | many | TRBV15 | CATSRGQGNSKNIQYF | TGTGCCACCAGCAGAGGACAGGGGAATAGCAAAAACATTCAGTACTTC
. | TRBJ1-2 | . | TRBV12-3/TRBV12-4 | CASSQGHRAGYTF | TGTGCCAGCAGCCAAGGACATCGCGCTGGCTACACCTTC
TRBD2 | TRBJ2-5 | . | TRBV18 | CASSPNARSGGMETQYF | TGTGCCAGCTCACCTAATGCGAGGAGCGGGGGTATGGAGACCCAGTACTTC
. | TRBJ2-4 | . | TRBV6-5 | CASSYVGGAVVQYF | TGTGCCAGCAGTTATGTGGGGGGGGCCGTGGTTCAGTACTTC